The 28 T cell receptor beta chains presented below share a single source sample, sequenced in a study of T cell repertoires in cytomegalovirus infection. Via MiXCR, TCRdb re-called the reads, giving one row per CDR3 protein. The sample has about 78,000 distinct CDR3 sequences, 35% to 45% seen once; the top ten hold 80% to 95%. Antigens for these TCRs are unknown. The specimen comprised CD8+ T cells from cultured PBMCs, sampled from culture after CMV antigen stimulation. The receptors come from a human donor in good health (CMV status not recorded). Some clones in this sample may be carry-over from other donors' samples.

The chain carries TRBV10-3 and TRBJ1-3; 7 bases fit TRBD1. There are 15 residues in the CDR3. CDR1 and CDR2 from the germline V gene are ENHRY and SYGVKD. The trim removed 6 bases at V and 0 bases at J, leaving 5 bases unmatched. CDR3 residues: CAIRDREDSGNTIYF. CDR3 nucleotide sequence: TGTGCCATCAGAGACAGGGAGGACTCTGGAAACACCATATATTTT.

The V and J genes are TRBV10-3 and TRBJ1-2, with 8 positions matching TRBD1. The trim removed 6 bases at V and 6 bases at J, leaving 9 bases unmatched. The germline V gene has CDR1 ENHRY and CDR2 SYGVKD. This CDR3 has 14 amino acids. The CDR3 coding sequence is TGTGCCATCAGGGAGACAGGGGCGGAGGATGGCTACACCTTC. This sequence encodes CAIRETGAEDGYTF.

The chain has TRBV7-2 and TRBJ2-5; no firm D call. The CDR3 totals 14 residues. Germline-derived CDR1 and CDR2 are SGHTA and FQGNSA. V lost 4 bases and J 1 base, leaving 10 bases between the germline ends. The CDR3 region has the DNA TGTGCCAGCAGCTCGCGAGCAATCCAAGAGACCCAGTACTTC. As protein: CASSSRAIQETQYF.

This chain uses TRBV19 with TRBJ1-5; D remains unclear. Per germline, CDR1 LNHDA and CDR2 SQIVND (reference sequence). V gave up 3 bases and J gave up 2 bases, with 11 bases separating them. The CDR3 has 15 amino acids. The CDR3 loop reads CASSIWAGGNQPQHF. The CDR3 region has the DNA TGTGCCAGTAGTATTTGGGCCGGGGGCAATCAGCCCCAGCATTTT.

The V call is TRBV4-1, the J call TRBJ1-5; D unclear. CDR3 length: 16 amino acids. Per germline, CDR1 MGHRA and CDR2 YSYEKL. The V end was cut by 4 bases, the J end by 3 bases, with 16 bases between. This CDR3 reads CASSPTSRSLNQPQHF. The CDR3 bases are TGCGCCAGCAGCCCAACTTCTCGGAGTCTCAATCAGCCCCAGCATTTT.

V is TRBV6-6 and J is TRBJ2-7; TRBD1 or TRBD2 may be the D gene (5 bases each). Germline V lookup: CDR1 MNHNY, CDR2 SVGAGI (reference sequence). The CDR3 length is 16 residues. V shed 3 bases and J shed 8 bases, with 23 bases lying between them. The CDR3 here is CASSYSRDATLLQQYF. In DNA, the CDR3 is TGTGCCAGCAGTTATTCCAGGGACGCTACCCTCCTTCAGCAGTACTTC.

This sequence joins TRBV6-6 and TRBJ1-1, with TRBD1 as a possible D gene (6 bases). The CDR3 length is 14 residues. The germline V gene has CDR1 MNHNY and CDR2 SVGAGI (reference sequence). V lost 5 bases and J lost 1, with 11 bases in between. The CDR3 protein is CASSRTAQNTEAFF. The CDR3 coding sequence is TGTGCCAGCAGTCGGACAGCCCAGAACACTGAAGCTTTCTTT.

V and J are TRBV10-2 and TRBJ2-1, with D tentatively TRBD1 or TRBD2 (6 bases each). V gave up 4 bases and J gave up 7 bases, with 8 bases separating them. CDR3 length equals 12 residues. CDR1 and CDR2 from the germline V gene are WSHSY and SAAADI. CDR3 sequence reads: CASSGGANEQFF. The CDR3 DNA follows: TGCGCCAGCAGTGGGGGGGCTAATGAGCAGTTCTTC.

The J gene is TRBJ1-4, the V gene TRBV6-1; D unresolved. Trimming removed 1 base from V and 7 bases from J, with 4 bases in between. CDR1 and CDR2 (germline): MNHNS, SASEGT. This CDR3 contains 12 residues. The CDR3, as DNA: TGTGCCAGCAGTGAAGATGCTGAAAAACTGTTTTTT. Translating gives CASSEDAEKLFF.

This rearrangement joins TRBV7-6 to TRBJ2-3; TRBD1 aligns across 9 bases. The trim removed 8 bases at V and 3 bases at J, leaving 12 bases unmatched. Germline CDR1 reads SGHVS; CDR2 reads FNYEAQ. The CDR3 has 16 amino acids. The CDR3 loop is CASAHDGTGLTDTQYF. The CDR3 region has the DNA TGTGCCAGCGCCCATGACGGGACAGGGTTAACAGATACGCAGTATTTT.

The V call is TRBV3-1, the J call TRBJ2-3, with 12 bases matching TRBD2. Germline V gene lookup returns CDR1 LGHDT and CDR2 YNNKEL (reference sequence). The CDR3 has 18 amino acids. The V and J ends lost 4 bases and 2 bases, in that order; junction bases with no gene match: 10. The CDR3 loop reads CASSLRGLAGAFTDTQYF. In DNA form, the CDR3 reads TGTGCCAGCAGCCTACGGGGACTAGCGGGCGCTTTCACAGATACGCAGTATTTT.

As DNA, the CDR3 is TGTGCCAGCACTTCGGGGACAGGGGTTACTGAGCAGTTCTTC. Amino acids: CASTSGTGVTEQFF. The genes are TRBV6-5 and TRBJ2-1; 10 nucleotides line up with TRBD1. Per germline, CDR1 MNHEY and CDR2 SVGAGI. The CDR3 has 14 amino acids. The junction had 9 bases not matched to a gene; V was cut back by 7 bases and J by 9 bases.

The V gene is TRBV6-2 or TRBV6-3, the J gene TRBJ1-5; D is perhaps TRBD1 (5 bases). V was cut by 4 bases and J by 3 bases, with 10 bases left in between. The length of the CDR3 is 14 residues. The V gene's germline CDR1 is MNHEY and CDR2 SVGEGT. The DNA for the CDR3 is TGTGCCAGCAGTTCCCCGGGGCCCAATCAGCCCCAGCATTTT. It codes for CASSSPGPNQPQHF.

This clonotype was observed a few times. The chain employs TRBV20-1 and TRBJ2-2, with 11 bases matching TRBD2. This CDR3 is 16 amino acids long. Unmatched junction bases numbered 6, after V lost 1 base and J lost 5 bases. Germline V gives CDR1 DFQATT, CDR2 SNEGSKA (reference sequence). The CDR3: CSARALAGAGTGELFF. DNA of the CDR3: TGCAGTGCTAGAGCACTAGCGGGGGCGGGGACCGGGGAGCTGTTTTTT.

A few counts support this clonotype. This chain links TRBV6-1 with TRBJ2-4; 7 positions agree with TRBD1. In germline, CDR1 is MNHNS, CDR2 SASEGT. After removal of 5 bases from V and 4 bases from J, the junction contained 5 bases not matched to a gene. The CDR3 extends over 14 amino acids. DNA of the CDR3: TGTGCCAGCAGTACCGGGACAGAAAAAAACATTCAGTACTTC. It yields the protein CASSTGTEKNIQYF.

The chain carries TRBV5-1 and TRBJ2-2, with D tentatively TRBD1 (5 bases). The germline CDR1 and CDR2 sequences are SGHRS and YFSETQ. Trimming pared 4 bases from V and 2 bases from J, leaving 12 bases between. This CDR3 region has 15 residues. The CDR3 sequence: CASSVTRVNTGELFF. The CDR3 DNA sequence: TGCGCCAGCAGCGTGACCAGGGTTAACACCGGGGAGCTGTTTTTT.

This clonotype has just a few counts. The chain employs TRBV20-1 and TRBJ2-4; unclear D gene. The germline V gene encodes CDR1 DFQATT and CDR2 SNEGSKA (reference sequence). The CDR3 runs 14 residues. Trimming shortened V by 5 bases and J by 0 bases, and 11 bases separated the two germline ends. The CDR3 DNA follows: TGCAGTGCTTCCCAGTCACTAGCCAAAAACATTCAGTACTTC. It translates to CSASQSLAKNIQYF.

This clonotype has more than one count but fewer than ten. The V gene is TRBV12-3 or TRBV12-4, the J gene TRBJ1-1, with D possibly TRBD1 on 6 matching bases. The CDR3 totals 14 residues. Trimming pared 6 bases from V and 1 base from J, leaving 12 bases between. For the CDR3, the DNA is TGTGCCAGCAGACCACAGGGATGGAACACTGAAGCTTTCTTT. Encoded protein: CASRPQGWNTEAFF.

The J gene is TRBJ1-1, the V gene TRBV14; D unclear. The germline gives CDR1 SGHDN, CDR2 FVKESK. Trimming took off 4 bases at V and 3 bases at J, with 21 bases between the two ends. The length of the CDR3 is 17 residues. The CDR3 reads CASSPAYFGLPDTEAFF. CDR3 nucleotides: TGTGCCAGCAGCCCTGCCTATTTTGGGTTACCTGACACTGAAGCTTTCTTT.

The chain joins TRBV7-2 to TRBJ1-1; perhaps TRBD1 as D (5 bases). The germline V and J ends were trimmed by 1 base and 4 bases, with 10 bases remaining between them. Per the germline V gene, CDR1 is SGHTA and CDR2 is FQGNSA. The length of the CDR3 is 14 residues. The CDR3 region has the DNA TGTGCCAGCAGCTTAGAACTCACAGGCACTGAAGCTTTCTTT. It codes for CASSLELTGTEAFF.

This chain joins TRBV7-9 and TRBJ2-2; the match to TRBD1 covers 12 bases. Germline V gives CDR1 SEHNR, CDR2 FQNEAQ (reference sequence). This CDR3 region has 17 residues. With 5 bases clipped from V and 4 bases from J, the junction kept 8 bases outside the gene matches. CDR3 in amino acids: CASSPPGQGAPTGELFF. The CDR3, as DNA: TGTGCCAGCAGCCCGCCGGGACAGGGGGCGCCCACCGGGGAGCTGTTTTTT.

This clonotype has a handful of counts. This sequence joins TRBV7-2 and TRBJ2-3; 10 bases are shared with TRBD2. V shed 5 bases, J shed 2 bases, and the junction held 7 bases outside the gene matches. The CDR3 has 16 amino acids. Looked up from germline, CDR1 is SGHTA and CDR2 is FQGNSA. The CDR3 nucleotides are TGTGCCAGCAGCAGATTAGCGGGGGGCCTCACAGATACGCAGTATTTT. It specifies CASSRLAGGLTDTQYF.

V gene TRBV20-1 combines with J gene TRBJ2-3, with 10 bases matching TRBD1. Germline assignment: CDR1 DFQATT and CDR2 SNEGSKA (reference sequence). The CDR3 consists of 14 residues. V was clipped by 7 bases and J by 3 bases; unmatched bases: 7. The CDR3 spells CSVWTGGSTDTQYF. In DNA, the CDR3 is TGCAGTGTTTGGACAGGGGGGTCGACAGATACGCAGTATTTT.

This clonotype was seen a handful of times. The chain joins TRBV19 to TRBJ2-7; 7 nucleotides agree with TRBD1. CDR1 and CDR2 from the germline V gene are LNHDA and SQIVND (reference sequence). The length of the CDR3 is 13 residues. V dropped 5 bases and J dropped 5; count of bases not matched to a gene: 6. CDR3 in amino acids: CASSSWTGHEQYF. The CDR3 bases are TGTGCCAGTAGTTCCTGGACAGGACACGAGCAGTACTTC.

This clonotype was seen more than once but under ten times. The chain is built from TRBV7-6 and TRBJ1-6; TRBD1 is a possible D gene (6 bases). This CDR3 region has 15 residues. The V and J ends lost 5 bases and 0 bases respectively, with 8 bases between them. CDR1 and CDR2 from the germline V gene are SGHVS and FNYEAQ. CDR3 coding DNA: TGTGCCAGCAGCCAGGGGTCCTCCTATAATTCACCCCTCCACTTT. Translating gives CASSQGSSYNSPLHF.

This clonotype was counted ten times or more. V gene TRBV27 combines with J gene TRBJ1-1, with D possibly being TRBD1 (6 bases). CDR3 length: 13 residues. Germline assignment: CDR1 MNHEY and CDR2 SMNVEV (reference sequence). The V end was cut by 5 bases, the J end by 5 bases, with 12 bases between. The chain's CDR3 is CASSLGGGTEAFF. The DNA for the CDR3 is TGTGCCAGCAGTCTGGGAGGGGGAACTGAAGCTTTCTTT.

CDR3 bases: TGTGCCAGCAGCCAAGAATCGGCCTACAATGAGCAGTTCTTC. It is translated as CASSQESAYNEQFF. The chain is built from TRBV4-2 and TRBJ2-1; no definite D call. Germline values: CDR1 LGHNA, CDR2 YNFKEQ. Trimming cost V 0 bases and J 2 bases, with 5 bases left between them. The CDR3 is 14 amino acids.

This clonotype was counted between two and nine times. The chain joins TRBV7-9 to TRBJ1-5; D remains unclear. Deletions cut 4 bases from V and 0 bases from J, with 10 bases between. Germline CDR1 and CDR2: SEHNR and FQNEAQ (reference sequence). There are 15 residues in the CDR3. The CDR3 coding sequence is TGTGCCAGCAGCTCGACGGGATATAGCAATCAGCCCCAGCATTTT. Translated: CASSSTGYSNQPQHF.